The 4 T cell receptor beta chains given below trace back to one sample, sequenced in a study of tumor and adjacent non-tumor tissue in lung cancer. The library came from three nested PCR rounds adapted from ARM-PCR protocols. TCRdb re-called the multiplex PCR reads with MiXCR, one entry per CDR3 protein. The table shows approximately 90,000 distinct CDR3 sequences, with 61% occurring only once. The template was RNA from unsorted bulk tissue. Sequencing used lung tumor tissue. These receptors were obtained from a man aged 70 or older with non-small cell lung cancer.

Points on this clonotype: Germline is not matched at one junction end, which may reflect a read error. The chain has TRBV6-5 and TRBJ1-4, with 7 bases that match TRBD1. The CDR3 consists of 14 residues. Germline V lookup: CDR1 MNHEY, CDR2 SVGAGI. The CDR3 DNA reads TGTGCCAGCAGCCCCAGGGGGACTATTGAAAAACTGGTTTTT. Translating gives CASSPRGTIEKLVF.

Comment on this clonotype: Because it lacks the conserved phenylalanine or tryptophan at the end, this CDR3 is likely a read error. The CDR3 DNA follows: TGTACCAGCAGCTCCGGGACAGGGGGGATTTACGAGCAGTACCTC. Its protein product is CTSSSGTGGIYEQYL. The rearrangement uses TRBV11-2 and TRBJ2-7, with 11 bases identical to TRBD1. Per germline, CDR1 SGHAT and CDR2 FQNNGV. The CDR3 is made up of 15 amino acids.

This clonotype was picked up one time. The chain combines TRBV20-1 with TRBJ2-1; the D call may be TRBD1 or TRBD2 (5 bases each). The CDR3 length is 14 residues. V lost 2 bases and J lost 15, with 23 bases in between. Germline CDR1 is DFQATT and CDR2 is SNEGSKA (reference sequence). The CDR3 DNA sequence: TGCAGTGCTAGACCCAGGGAGCAGTTGAATGAGTGGTTCTTC. This codes for CSARPREQLNEWFF.

For this clonotype: The conserved closing phenylalanine or tryptophan is absent in this CDR3, likely reflecting a read error. Because the CDR3's place on the DNA is in doubt, the DNA is left out and the CDR3 is given as listed by TCRdb. This sequence joins TRBV29-1 and TRBJ1-3; the table's D call, TRBD1, was not checked against the DNA. Counting both end residues, the CDR3 totals 13 amino acids. Germline-derived CDR1 and CDR2 are SQVTM and ANQGSEA. The CDR3 sequence: CSVSWTGGNTICV.